Listed below are T cell receptor beta chains from one sample, sequenced in a study of blood T cell repertoires in COVID-19. Libraries were prepared by immunoSEQ multiplex PCR; TCRdb keeps only in-frame clonotypes and omits some of them. The sample has over 200,000 clones; about 87% are singletons. The sequenced material came from peripheral blood. The receptor source for this set is a man in his fifties or sixties who had recovered from COVID-19. CDR3s include the opening cysteine and the closing phenylalanine or tryptophan. D genes are given only for firm matches. Part of the rows lack a size; the others show once, few, many or a class for expanded clones.

>.|TRBV2|TRBJ1-4|few
TGTGCCAGCAGTGTCGAGAGTAATGAAAAACTGTTTTTT
CASSVESNEKLFF
>TRBD1|TRBV27|TRBJ1-2|.
TGTGCCAGCAGTCCCGGGACAGGGCTTGGCTACACCTTC
CASSPGTGLGYTF
>.|TRBV11-3|TRBJ2-3|.
TGTGCCAGCAGCTTAAACTCACCTAGTCGGACTTCCACAGATACGCAGTATTTT
CASSLNSPSRTSTDTQYF
>.|TRBV19|TRBJ1-2|.
TGTGCCAGTAGTGGGAACAACCCGGGAGACTATGGCTACACCTTC
CASSGNNPGDYGYTF
>.|TRBV7-8|TRBJ2-3|.
TGTGCCAGCAGCTCCCCGGAGGGGACCTACACAGATACGCAGTATTTT
CASSSPEGTYTDTQYF
>TRBD1|TRBV9|TRBJ1-2|.
TGTGCCAGCAGCGAAAGGGGACAGGGGGTAGGTGGCTACACCTTC
CASSERGQGVGGYTF
>TRBD1|TRBV7-2|TRBJ2-3|.
TGTGCCAGCAGCTTAGCGCAGGGACAGGGGGCGAACCTACATCCTTGGGCAGATACGCAGTATTTT
CASSLAQGQGANLHPWADTQYF
>TRBD2|TRBV5-1|TRBJ2-5|.
TGCGCCAGCAAGGTGGGCGGGGGGCAAGAGACCCAGTACTTC
CASKVGGGQETQYF
>TRBD1|TRBV5-4|TRBJ2-5|.
TGTGCCAGCAGCTCAAGGACAGGGGGCGTGGAGACCCAGTACTTC
CASSSRTGGVETQYF
>.|TRBV7-2|TRBJ1-2|.
TGTGCCAGCAGCTTAGCATCCGGGGTTCAGCGCTATGGCTACACCTTC
CASSLASGVQRYGYTF
>TRBD1|TRBV24-1|TRBJ2-5|.
TGTGCCACGTCTGAGGGGGCTCAAGAGACCCAGTACTTC
CATSEGAQETQYF
>.|TRBV5-1|TRBJ1-3|.
TGCGCCAGCAGCCAAACGGGACACCACTCTGGAAACACCATATATTTT
CASSQTGHHSGNTIYF
>TRBD2|TRBV7-9|TRBJ2-2|.
TGTGCCAGCAGCTTGCTACTAGCGGGAGACACCGGGGAGCTGTTTTTT
CASSLLLAGDTGELFF
>TRBD1|TRBV18|TRBJ1-2|.
TGTGCCAGCTCACCGCTCCCCGGACAGGGCGACTATGGCTACACCTTC
CASSPLPGQGDYGYTF
>TRBD1|TRBV19|TRBJ1-5|.
TGTGCCAGTAGTCCGGGACAGGGGCTAAGTCAGCCCCAGCATTTT
CASSPGQGLSQPQHF
>.|TRBV27|TRBJ1-5|.
TGTGCCAGCAGTTTATCATCTTATAGCAATCAGCCCCAGCATTTT
CASSLSSYSNQPQHF
>TRBD2|TRBV19|TRBJ2-2|.
TGTGCCAGCCTTAAGACTAGCGGGGTAAGAATCCCCGGGGAGCTGTTTTTT
CASLKTSGVRIPGELFF
>.|TRBV6-1|TRBJ1-3|.
TGTGCCAGCAGTGCCGGGACTTCTCCCTCTGGAAACACCATATATTTT
CASSAGTSPSGNTIYF
>.|TRBV5-6|TRBJ1-5|.
TGTGCCAGCAGCCCGGGGGGGGAGGATCAGCCCCAGCATTTT
CASSPGGEDQPQHF
>.|TRBV27|TRBJ2-6|.
TGTGCCAGCAGTCCCCTCTACCCCCCTGGGGCCAACGTCCTGACTTTC
CASSPLYPPGANVLTF
>.|TRBV11-3|TRBJ2-6|.
TGTGCCAGCAGCTTAGATCTTCAAACAACAGGGATGCGTGGGGCCAACGTCCTGACTTTC
CASSLDLQTTGMRGANVLTF
>TRBD1|TRBV4-2|TRBJ1-2|.
TGTGCCAGCAGCCAAGATTCCGGAGCCGGGACAGGGGAGCACTATGGCTACACCTTC
CASSQDSGAGTGEHYGYTF
>.|TRBV9|TRBJ2-5|.
TGTGCCAGCAGCGTAGCTGGAGGGGAGACCCAGTACTTC
CASSVAGGETQYF